This entry is about one TCR beta chain. Its antigen is still unknown. TCRdb re-called the RT-PCR reads through MiXCR, storing one row per CDR3 protein. The table records about 13,000 distinct CDR3 sequences, roughly four fifths of them present only once. The data were obtained in a study of yellow fever vaccine responses in identical twins. Study-level results: Twins showed a vaccine T cell response that reportedly seemed partly convergent, partly personalized.

Germline CDR1 and CDR2: SEHNR and FQNEAQ (reference sequence). Trimming removed 3 bases from V and 0 bases from J, with 14 bases in between. The CDR3 is 16 amino acids. Sequencing used T cells from blood (PBMCs), unsorted or a sorted subset (not recorded which), obtained before or after yellow fever vaccination (not recorded which). This TCR derives from a woman aged 18-30 years who received the yellow fever vaccine. The chain employs TRBV7-9 and TRBJ1-1, with D possibly matching TRBD1 (5 bases). CDR3 residues: CASSFDATAMNTEAFF. The CDR3 bases are TGTGCCAGCAGCTTTGATGCGACAGCCATGAACACTGAAGCTTTCTTT.